The next 20 T cell receptor beta chains were all read from a single sample in a study of shared clonotypes between healthy human individuals. Sequencing used immunoSEQ multiplex PCR; TCRdb keeps in-frame clones, though not all of them. The sample has hundreds of thousands of clones, approximately 90% seen once. CD45RO negativity and positive selection for CCR7 defined naive CD8 cells, a population that excluded terminally differentiated effector memory CD45RA+ cells. The source material was naive CD8+ T cells sorted from blood. The receptors originated from a man in his thirties or forties in good health.

The table lists this clone with a count of one. The chain combines TRBV2 with TRBJ2-7; 7 bases fit TRBD1. There are 15 residues in the CDR3. V dropped 1 base and J dropped 3; count of bases not matched to a gene: 6. The germline V gene encodes CDR1 SNHLY and CDR2 FYNNEI. The CDR3 reads CASSEETGSDYEQYF. The CDR3 DNA sequence: TGTGCCAGCAGTGAAGAGACAGGGTCCGACTACGAGCAGTACTTC. The full variable domain, completed using reference TRBV2 and TRBJ2-7, is EPEVTQTPSHQVTQMGQEVILRCVPISNHLYFYWYRQILGQKVEFLVSFYNNEISEKSEIFDDQFSVERPDGSNFTLKIRSTKLEDSAMYFCASSEETGSDYEQYFGPGTRLTVT.

The genes are TRBV19 and TRBJ2-5; 10 positions match TRBD2. This CDR3 contains 17 residues. The V gene's germline CDR1 is LNHDA and CDR2 SQIVND (reference sequence). Trimming at V came to 2 bases and at J to 2 bases, leaving 8 bases not matched to a gene. CDR3 bases: TGTGCCAGTAGTATAATGCTAGCGGGAGTAGGGCAAGAGACCCAGTACTTC. Translating gives CASSIMLAGVGQETQYF.

The chain couples TRBV5-5 to TRBJ2-7; 10 bases match TRBD2. The CDR3 covers 14 residues. The germline gives CDR1 SGHKS, CDR2 YYEKEE (reference sequence). Trimming removed 3 bases from V and 4 bases from J; junction bases left unmatched: 4. CDR3: CASSSGTSVYEQYF. CDR3 coding DNA: TGTGCCAGCAGCTCCGGGACTAGCGTATACGAGCAGTACTTC.

The rearrangement joins TRBV5-8 to TRBJ1-1; possible D gene TRBD1, 5 bases. Trimming removed 0 bases at V and 4 bases at J, with 16 bases between. This CDR3 contains 16 residues. Germline V CDR1 and CDR2: SGHTS, YDEGEE. The CDR3 DNA follows: TGTGCCAGCAGCTTGGCTGGGGGGGGTTTTGCCACTGAAGCTTTCTTT. Translated: CASSLAGGGFATEAFF.

V is TRBV28 and J is TRBJ2-7, with 8 nucleotides matching TRBD1. CDR1 and CDR2 from the germline V gene are MDHEN and SYDVKM. CDR3 length equals 18 residues. The ends lost 4 bases at V and 9 bases at J; junction bases unmatched: 23. The CDR3 DNA reads as TGTGCCAGCAGTTCACAACCCCCGGACAGGGAAGGGATGATAGGGCAGTACTTC. Protein product: CASSSQPPDREGMIGQYF.

This rearrangement joins TRBV4-1 to TRBJ1-3; D is uncertain. The CDR3 spans 15 residues. Germline loops: CDR1 MGHRA, CDR2 YSYEKL. Trimming stripped 5 bases from V and 0 bases from J, with 11 bases between. DNA for the CDR3: TGCGCCAGCAGCATTAGGTACAACTCTGGAAACACCATATATTTT. As protein: CASSIRYNSGNTIYF.

V usage is TRBV27 and J usage is TRBJ2-5; D tentatively reads TRBD1 or TRBD2 (5 bases each). Trimming pared 1 base from V and 5 bases from J, leaving 20 bases between. CDR1 MNHEY and CDR2 SMNVEV come from the germline V gene (reference sequence). This CDR3 has 17 amino acids. CDR3 DNA: TGTGCCAGCAGTTTATTTCCTCCCCCGGGGCCGACTGAGACCCAGTACTTC. It codes for CASSLFPPPGPTETQYF.

This chain uses TRBV4-3 with TRBJ2-7, with a possible D match to TRBD1 (6 bases). Trimming took 4 bases from V and 5 from J, leaving 21 bases between them. The germline V gene has CDR1 LGHNA and CDR2 YSLEER. The CDR3 spans 16 residues. This chain's CDR3 is CASSRGPVPGDDEQYF. CDR3 nucleotide sequence: TGCGCCAGCAGCCGCGGACCCGTACCAGGGGACGACGAGCAGTACTTC.

This chain links TRBV2 with TRBJ2-3; 11 bases map to TRBD2. This CDR3 spans 15 amino acids. With 5 bases clipped from V and 5 bases from J, the junction kept 6 bases outside the gene matches. Germline loops: CDR1 SNHLY, CDR2 FYNNEI. CDR3 in amino acids: CASSPGLAVKDTQYF. The CDR3 DNA reads as TGTGCCAGCAGTCCGGGACTAGCGGTGAAAGATACGCAGTATTTT.

V is TRBV7-6 and J is TRBJ2-1; D assignment may be TRBD1 or TRBD2 (5 bases each). Germline CDR1 and CDR2: SGHVS and FNYEAQ. The CDR3 has 15 amino acids. The V end was cut by 4 bases, the J end by 7 bases, with 17 bases between. In DNA, the CDR3 is TGTGCCAGCAGCTCGGGGCGAGCGTTTCTGAATGAGCAGTTCTTC. Translating gives CASSSGRAFLNEQFF.

V and J are TRBV10-3 and TRBJ2-7; 11 nucleotides line up with TRBD1. There are 14 residues in the CDR3. With 7 bases clipped from V and 6 bases from J, the junction kept 8 bases outside the gene matches. The germline gives CDR1 ENHRY, CDR2 SYGVKD. The CDR3 region has the DNA TGTGCCATCAAGAACCGGGACAGGGGGATCGAGCAGTACTTC. Translated, it gives CAIKNRDRGIEQYF.

The chain combines TRBV19 with TRBJ2-1; 11 positions match TRBD1. With V trimmed by 4 bases and J by 1 base, 18 bases remained unmatched. From germline, CDR1 is LNHDA and CDR2 SQIVND (reference sequence). The CDR3 runs to 21 residues. The CDR3 here is CASSTTSIRDRGIGSYNEQFF. CDR3 nucleotide sequence: TGTGCCAGTAGTACTACCTCAATCCGGGACAGGGGGATTGGGTCCTACAATGAGCAGTTCTTC.

The CDR3 region has the DNA TGTGCCAGCAGCCAGGACCCGGATACGCAGTATTTT. It encodes CASSQDPDTQYF. V and J are TRBV7-9 and TRBJ2-3; D is unclear. The V end was cut by 5 bases, the J end by 6 bases, with 9 bases between. CDR1 is SEHNR, CDR2 FQNEAQ, per germline (reference sequence). The CDR3 is made up of 12 amino acids. Full variable domain (remainder filled in from reference TRBV7-9 and TRBJ2-3): DTGVSQNPRHKITKRGQNVTFRCDPISEHNRLYWYRQTLGQGPEFLTYFQNEAQLEKSRLLSDRFSAERPKGSFSTLEIQRTEQGDSAMYLCASSQDPDTQYFGPGTRLTVL.

DNA for the CDR3: TGTGCCACCAGCAGAGATCGCTATACTGAAGCTTTCTTT. It translates to CATSRDRYTEAFF. J is TRBJ1-1 and V is TRBV15; D gene unclear. V gave up 0 bases and J gave up 5 bases, with 7 bases separating them. CDR3 length equals 13 residues. Germline V CDR1 and CDR2: LNHNV, YYDKDF (reference sequence).

The chain links TRBV4-3 to TRBJ2-7; no firm D call. The CDR3 totals 14 residues. The V and J ends lost 1 base and 3 bases respectively, with 10 bases between them. In germline, CDR1 is LGHNA, CDR2 YSLEER. The CDR3 coding sequence is TGCGCCAGCAGCCAAGCCGGCAACAGCTACGAGCAGTACTTC. This encodes CASSQAGNSYEQYF.

This rearrangement joins TRBV5-1 to TRBJ2-1; TRBD2 matches at 9 bases. J lost 9 bases, V lost 4 bases, and 14 bases had no gene match. Germline CDR1 and CDR2: SGHRS and YFSETQ. The CDR3 is 16 residues long. As DNA, the CDR3 is TGCGCCAGCAGCCCCCATGGGGGCGGGAGGGCGGTTGAGCAGTTCTTC. This sequence encodes CASSPHGGGRAVEQFF.

The chain combines TRBV28 with TRBJ2-1; D remains unclear. The CDR3 has 16 amino acids. CDR1 and CDR2 from the germline V gene are MDHEN and SYDVKM. The ends were cut back, 1 base at V and 0 bases at J, with 10 bases in the middle. The CDR3 nucleotides are TGTGCCAGCAGTTTATCGGGCCTTAGCTCCTACAATGAGCAGTTCTTC. Its translation is CASSLSGLSSYNEQFF.

Remarks on this clone: One end of the junction does not line up with germline, which may come from a read error. The chain joins TRBV7-9 to TRBJ2-3; tentatively, D is TRBD1 (6 bases). Germline V gene lookup returns CDR1 SEHNR and CDR2 FQNEAQ (reference sequence). The CDR3 totals 11 residues. In nucleotides, the CDR3 is TGTGCCAGCAGCTCTCTTGGTGGGGACACTTTT. Protein: CASSSLGGDTF.

The chain uses TRBV4-2 and TRBJ1-4; D perhaps matches TRBD1 (5 bases). Germline-derived CDR1 and CDR2 are LGHNA and YNFKEQ. Trimming removed 6 bases from V and 6 bases from J, with 20 bases in between. This CDR3 has 16 amino acids. Here the CDR3 reads CASRNMVQDLDEKLFF. DNA for the CDR3: TGTGCCAGCAGGAACATGGTACAGGACCTTGATGAAAAACTGTTTTTT.

The chain is built from TRBV11-3 and TRBJ2-7, with TRBD2 matching 8 bases. V lost 5 bases to trimming and J lost 5 bases; unmatched junction nucleotides: 17. This CDR3 spans 17 amino acids. CDR1 is SGHNT, CDR2 YENEEA, per germline. CDR3 DNA: TGTGCCAGCAGCCCAACCCCCGGAGCGGGAGAGAGTGACGAGCAGTACTTC. Amino acids: CASSPTPGAGESDEQYF.